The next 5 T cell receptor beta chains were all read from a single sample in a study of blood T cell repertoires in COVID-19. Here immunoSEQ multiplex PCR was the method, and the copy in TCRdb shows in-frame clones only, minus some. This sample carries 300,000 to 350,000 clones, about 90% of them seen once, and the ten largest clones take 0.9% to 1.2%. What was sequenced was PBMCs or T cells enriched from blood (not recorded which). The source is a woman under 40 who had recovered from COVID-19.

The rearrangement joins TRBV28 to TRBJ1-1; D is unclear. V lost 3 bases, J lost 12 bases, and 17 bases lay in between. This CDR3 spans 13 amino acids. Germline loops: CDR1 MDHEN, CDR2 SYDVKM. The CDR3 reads CASSFTQGGFPFF. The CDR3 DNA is TGTGCCAGCAGTTTTACACAAGGAGGATTTCCTTTCTTT.

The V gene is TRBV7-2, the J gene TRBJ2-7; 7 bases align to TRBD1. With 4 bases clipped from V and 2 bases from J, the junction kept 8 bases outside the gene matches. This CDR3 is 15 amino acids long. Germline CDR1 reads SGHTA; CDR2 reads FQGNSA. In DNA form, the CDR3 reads TGTGCCAGCAGCTACCTGACAGGGTCCCCCTACGAGCAGTACTTC. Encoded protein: CASSYLTGSPYEQYF.

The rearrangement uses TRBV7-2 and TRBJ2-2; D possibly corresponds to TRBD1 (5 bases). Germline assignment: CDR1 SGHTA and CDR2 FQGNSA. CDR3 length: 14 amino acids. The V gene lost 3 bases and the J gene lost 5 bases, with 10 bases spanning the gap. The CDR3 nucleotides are TGTGCCAGCAGCTTTAAAAGGGGAACCGGGGAGCTGTTTTTT. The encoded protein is CASSFKRGTGELFF.

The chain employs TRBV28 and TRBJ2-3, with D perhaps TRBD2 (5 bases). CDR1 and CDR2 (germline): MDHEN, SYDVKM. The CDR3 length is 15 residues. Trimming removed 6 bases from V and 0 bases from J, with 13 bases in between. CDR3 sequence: CASSDGGPSTDTQYF. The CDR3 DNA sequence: TGTGCCAGCAGCGATGGAGGTCCAAGCACAGATACGCAGTATTTT. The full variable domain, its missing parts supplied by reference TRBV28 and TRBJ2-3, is DVKVTQSSRYLVKRTGEKVFLECVQDMDHENMFWYRQDPGLGLRLIYFSYDVKMKEKGDIPEGYSVSREKKERFSLILESASTNQTSMYLCASSDGGPSTDTQYFGPGTRLTVL.

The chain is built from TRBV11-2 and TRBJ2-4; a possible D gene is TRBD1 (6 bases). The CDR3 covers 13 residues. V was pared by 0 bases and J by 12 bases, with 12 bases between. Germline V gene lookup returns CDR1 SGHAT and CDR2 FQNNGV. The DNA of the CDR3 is TGTGCCAGCAGCTTAGATATGGGGGCAGCTCAGTACTTC. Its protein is CASSLDMGAAQYF.